Following are 14 T cell receptor beta chains from one sample sequenced in a study of shared clonotypes between healthy human individuals (dated by TCRdb to 2020 to 2022). CD8 naive samples consisted of CD45RO-negative cells that were positively selected for CCR7, yielding a CD45RA+CCR7+ population without TemRA cells. Libraries came from the immunoSEQ multiplex PCR assay. Drawn from immuneACCESS, this table holds only the in-frame rearrangements with V and J called that TCRdb kept. Clones are partly lost; checked studies trace under half to an unresolved V gene and leave the rest unexplained. Present in this sample are about 700,000 clones, 90% to 95% of which were seen just once. The ten largest clones add up to 24% of the sample. Source material: naive CD8+ T cells sorted from blood. The sample's cell subset or site label is to be understood as: CD45RA+CCR7+. All receptors derive from a man aged 25-40 years in good health.

Notes on this clone: Other DNA sequences in this sample translate to the same CDR3. The J gene is TRBJ2-1, the V gene TRBV7-9; D possibly uses TRBD1 or TRBD2 (6 bases each). CDR3 length: 13 residues. Germline values: CDR1 SEHNR, CDR2 FQNEAQ (reference sequence). V was pared by 1 base and J by 7 bases, with 8 bases between. The CDR3 DNA reads as TGTGCCAGCAGCTTAGAGGGGGGAAATGAGCAGTTCTTC. As protein: CASSLEGGNEQFF.

This sequence joins TRBV6-6 and TRBJ2-3; D might be TRBD1 or TRBD2, each matching 5 bases. CDR3 length: 16 amino acids. Trimming removed 0 bases at V and 5 bases at J, with 15 bases between. Germline CDR1 is MNHNY and CDR2 is SVGAGI (reference sequence). The CDR3 is CASSYSREQAKDTQYF. The CDR3 DNA reads as TGTGCCAGCAGTTACTCGAGGGAACAGGCTAAAGATACGCAGTATTTT.

The genes are TRBV29-1 and TRBJ2-7; 11 nucleotides align to TRBD2. Germline V lookup: CDR1 SQVTM, CDR2 ANQGSEA. V lost 3 bases, J lost 4 bases, and 14 bases stayed unmatched. This CDR3 comprises 17 residues. The CDR3 DNA sequence: TGCAGCGTTGACGATGGCCCCACTAGCGGGAGTGGATACGAGCAGTACTTC. This gives the protein CSVDDGPTSGSGYEQYF.

The CDR3 loop reads CASSDLQTQYF. The DNA of the CDR3 is TGTGCCAGCAGTGACTTACAGACCCAGTACTTC. This chain uses TRBV25-1 with TRBJ2-5; D call uncertain. V was pared by 3 bases and J by 6 bases, with 5 bases between. The germline gives CDR1 MGHDK, CDR2 SYGVNS. The CDR3 contains 11 residues.

The DNA for the CDR3 is TGTGCCAGTAGTATTCTGACAGGGGGCGCCTCGCCGGGGACCCAGTACTTC. This translates into CASSILTGGASPGTQYF. This chain connects TRBV19 to TRBJ2-5; TRBD1 matches 10 bases. This CDR3 is 17 amino acids long. Germline CDR1 reads LNHDA; CDR2 reads SQIVND (reference sequence). V lost 3 bases and J lost 7; bases outside the gene matches: 14.

This rearrangement joins TRBV15 to TRBJ2-2; tentatively, D is TRBD2 (5 bases). From germline, CDR1 is LNHNV and CDR2 YYDKDF (reference sequence). Trimming stripped 0 bases from V and 1 base from J, with 6 bases between. The CDR3 has 15 amino acids. The CDR3 region has the DNA TGTGCCACCAGCAGAGATGAGGGGAACACCGGGGAGCTGTTTTTT. Translating gives CATSRDEGNTGELFF.

This clone was picked up a small number of times. The chain is built from TRBV5-1 and TRBJ2-1; D unresolved. The CDR3 runs 11 residues. With 3 bases removed from V and 10 bases from J, the gap between germline ends came to 8 bases. Germline V gives CDR1 SGHRS, CDR2 YFSETQ. The CDR3 DNA sequence: TGCGCCAGCAGCTCGGATGGGGAGCAGTTCTTC. This codes for CASSSDGEQFF.

The chain employs TRBV6-6 and TRBJ2-1; D possibly corresponds to TRBD1 (6 bases). The V gene lost 0 bases and the J gene lost 8 bases, with 11 bases spanning the gap. The CDR3 runs 14 residues. Per germline, CDR1 MNHNY and CDR2 SVGAGI (reference sequence). For the CDR3, the DNA is TGTGCCAGCAGTTACTCCGCAGGGGTAGATGAGCAGTTCTTC. As protein: CASSYSAGVDEQFF.

The chain carries TRBV23-1 and TRBJ2-3; 8 nucleotides align to TRBD2. TRBV23-1 is given ORF status, its function remaining uncertain. This CDR3 is 21 amino acids long. J was trimmed by 2 bases and V by 5 bases; bases with no gene match: 24. CDR3 region: CASSVSRNNPPGREATDTQYF. CDR3 sequence (DNA): TGCGCCAGCAGTGTTTCCAGGAACAACCCACCGGGGCGGGAGGCCACAGATACGCAGTATTTT.

This chain connects TRBV6-5 to TRBJ2-7, with D hard to call. The CDR3 consists of 15 residues. Deletions cut 6 bases from V and 4 bases from J, with 19 bases between. Germline V gene lookup returns CDR1 MNHEY and CDR2 SVGAGI. CDR3 sequence reads: CASRPRRPAIYEQYF. CDR3 nucleotides: TGTGCCAGCAGACCCCGCCGGCCCGCCATTTACGAGCAGTACTTC.

The table lists this clone with a count of one. The chain employs TRBV20-1 and TRBJ2-7, with D unclear. Trimming shortened V by 0 bases and J by 6 bases, and 6 bases separated the two germline ends. The CDR3 covers 11 residues. CDR1 and CDR2 from the germline V gene are DFQATT and SNEGSKA (reference sequence). The chain's CDR3 is CSAREPGEQYF. CDR3 bases: TGCAGTGCTAGAGAACCCGGCGAGCAGTACTTC.

The rearrangement uses TRBV6-1 and TRBJ1-2; possibly TRBD1 for D (5 bases). This CDR3 region has 14 residues. The V end was cut by 6 bases, the J end by 8 bases, with 19 bases between. CDR1 MNHNS and CDR2 SASEGT come from the germline V gene. The CDR3 coding sequence is TGTGCCAGCAGCCTAAAGGGGCCGTCTGGAGGCTACACCTTC. Its protein product is CASSLKGPSGGYTF.

The chain links TRBV7-9 to TRBJ2-3, with no clear D. The CDR3 is 13 residues long. V was cut by 5 bases and J by 2 bases, with 8 bases left in between. Germline V gene sequence: CDR1 SEHNR, CDR2 FQNEAQ (reference sequence). The CDR3 spells CASSEENTDTQYF. DNA for the CDR3: TGTGCCAGCAGCGAAGAGAACACAGATACGCAGTATTTT.

This chain joins TRBV28 and TRBJ1-1, with D perhaps matching TRBD1 (6 bases). Germline V gene lookup returns CDR1 MDHEN and CDR2 SYDVKM. Trimming cost V 3 bases and J 0 bases, with 23 bases left between them. The CDR3 contains 19 residues. CDR3 amino acids: CASSFILEGSRGLNTEAFF. CDR3 bases: TGTGCCAGCAGTTTCATACTTGAGGGGAGCAGGGGTTTGAACACTGAAGCTTTCTTT.